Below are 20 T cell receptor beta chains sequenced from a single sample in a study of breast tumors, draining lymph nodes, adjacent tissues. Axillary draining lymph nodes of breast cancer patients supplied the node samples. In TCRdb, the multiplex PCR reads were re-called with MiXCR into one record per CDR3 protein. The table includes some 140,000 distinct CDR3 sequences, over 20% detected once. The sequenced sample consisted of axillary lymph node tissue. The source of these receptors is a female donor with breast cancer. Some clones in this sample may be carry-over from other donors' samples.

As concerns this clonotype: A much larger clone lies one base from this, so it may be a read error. CDR3 amino acids: CASNLGGGIGSGNTIYF. As DNA, the CDR3 is TGTGCCAGCAACCTGGGGGGGGGGATCGGCTCTGGAAACACCATATATTTT. The chain has TRBV3-1 and TRBJ1-3; D may be TRBD1 (5 bases). CDR3 length: 17 amino acids. The ends were cut back, 7 bases at V and 0 bases at J, with 19 bases in the middle. From germline, CDR1 is LGHDT and CDR2 YNNKEL (reference sequence).

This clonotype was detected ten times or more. The CDR3 region is CAIQAASRYNEQFF. In nucleotides, the CDR3 is TGTGCCATCCAGGCGGCCTCCCGCTACAATGAGCAGTTCTTC. The gene calls are TRBV10-3 and TRBJ2-1; no reliable D call. Germline lookup yields CDR1 ENHRY and CDR2 SYGVKD. Trimming stripped 8 bases from V and 3 bases from J, with 14 bases between. This CDR3 has 14 amino acids.

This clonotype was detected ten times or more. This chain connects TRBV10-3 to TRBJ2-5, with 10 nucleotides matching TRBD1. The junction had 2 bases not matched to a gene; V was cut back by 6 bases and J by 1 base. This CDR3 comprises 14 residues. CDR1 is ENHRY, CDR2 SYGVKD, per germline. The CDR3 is CAIRRDRGQETQYF. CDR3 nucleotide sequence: TGTGCCATCAGGAGGGACAGGGGCCAAGAGACCCAGTACTTC.

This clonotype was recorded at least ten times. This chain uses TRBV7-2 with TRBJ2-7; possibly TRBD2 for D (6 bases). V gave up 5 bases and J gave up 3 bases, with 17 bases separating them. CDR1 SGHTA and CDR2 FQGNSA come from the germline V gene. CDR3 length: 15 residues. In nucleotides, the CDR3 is TGTGCCAGCAGCCCCCTGGGGCGGGATCACTACGAGCAGTACTTC. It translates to CASSPLGRDHYEQYF.

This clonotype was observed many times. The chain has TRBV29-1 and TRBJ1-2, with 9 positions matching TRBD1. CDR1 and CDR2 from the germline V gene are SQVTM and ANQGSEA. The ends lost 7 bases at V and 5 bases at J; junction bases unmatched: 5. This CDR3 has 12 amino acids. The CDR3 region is CSADRGEYGYTF. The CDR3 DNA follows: TGCAGCGCTGACAGGGGGGAGTATGGCTACACCTTC.

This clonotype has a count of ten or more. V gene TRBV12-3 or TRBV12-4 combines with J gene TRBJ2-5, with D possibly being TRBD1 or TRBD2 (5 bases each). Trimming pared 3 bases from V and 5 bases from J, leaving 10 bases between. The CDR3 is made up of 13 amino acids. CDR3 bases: TGTGCCAGCAGTTTGGGACGACGGGAGACCCAGTACTTC. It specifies CASSLGRRETQYF.

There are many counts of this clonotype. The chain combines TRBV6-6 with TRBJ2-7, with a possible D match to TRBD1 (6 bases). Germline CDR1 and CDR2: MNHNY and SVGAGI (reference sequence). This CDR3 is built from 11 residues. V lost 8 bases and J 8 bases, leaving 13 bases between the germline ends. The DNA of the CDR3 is TGTGCCAGCCGCAGGGGAAACCAGCAGTACTTC. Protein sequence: CASRRGNQQYF.

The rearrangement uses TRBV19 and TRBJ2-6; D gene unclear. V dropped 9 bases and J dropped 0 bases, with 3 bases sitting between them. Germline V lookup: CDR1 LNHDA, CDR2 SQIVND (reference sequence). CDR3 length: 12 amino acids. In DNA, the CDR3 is TGTGCCAGCTGCTCTGGGGCCAACGTCCTGACTTTC. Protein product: CASCSGANVLTF.

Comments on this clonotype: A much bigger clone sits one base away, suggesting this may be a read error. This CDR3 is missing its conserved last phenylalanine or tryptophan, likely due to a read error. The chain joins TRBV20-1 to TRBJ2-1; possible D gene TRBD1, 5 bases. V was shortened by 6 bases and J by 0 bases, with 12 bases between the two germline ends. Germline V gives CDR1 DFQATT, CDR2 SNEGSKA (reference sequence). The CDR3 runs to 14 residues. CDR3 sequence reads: CSAVGPSSYNEQFS. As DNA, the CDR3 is TGCAGTGCAGTGGGGCCAAGCTCCTACAATGAGCAGTTCTCC.

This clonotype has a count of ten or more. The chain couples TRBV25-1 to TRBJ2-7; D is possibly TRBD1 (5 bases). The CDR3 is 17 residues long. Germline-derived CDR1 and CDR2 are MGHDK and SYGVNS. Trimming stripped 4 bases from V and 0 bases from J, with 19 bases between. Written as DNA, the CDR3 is TGTGCCAGCAGTGTCTCCCAGGGCTCATGGGACTCCTACGAGCAGTACTTC. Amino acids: CASSVSQGSWDSYEQYF.

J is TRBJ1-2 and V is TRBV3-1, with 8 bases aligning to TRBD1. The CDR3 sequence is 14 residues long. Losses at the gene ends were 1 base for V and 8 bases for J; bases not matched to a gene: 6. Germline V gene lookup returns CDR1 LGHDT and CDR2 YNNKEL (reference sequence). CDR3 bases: TGTGCCAGCAGCCAAGTCAGGGGGCTAGGGGGCTACACCTTC. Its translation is CASSQVRGLGGYTF. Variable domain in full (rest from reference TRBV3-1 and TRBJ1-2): DTAVSQTPKYLVTQMGNDKSIKCEQNLGHDTMYWYKQDSKKFLKIMFSYNNKELIINETVPNRFSPKSPDKAHLNLHINSLELGDSAVYFCASSQVRGLGGYTFGSGTRLTVV.

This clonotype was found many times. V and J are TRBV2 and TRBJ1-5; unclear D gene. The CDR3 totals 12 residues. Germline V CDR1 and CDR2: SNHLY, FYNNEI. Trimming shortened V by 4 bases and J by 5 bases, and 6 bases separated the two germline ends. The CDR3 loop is CASSGTDQPQHF. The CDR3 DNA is TGTGCCAGCAGTGGGACCGATCAGCCCCAGCATTTT. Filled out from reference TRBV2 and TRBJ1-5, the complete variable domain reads EPEVTQTPSHQVTQMGQEVILRCVPISNHLYFYWYRQILGQKVEFLVSFYNNEISEKSEIFDDQFSVERPDGSNFTLKIRSTKLEDSAMYFCASSGTDQPQHFGDGTRLSIL.

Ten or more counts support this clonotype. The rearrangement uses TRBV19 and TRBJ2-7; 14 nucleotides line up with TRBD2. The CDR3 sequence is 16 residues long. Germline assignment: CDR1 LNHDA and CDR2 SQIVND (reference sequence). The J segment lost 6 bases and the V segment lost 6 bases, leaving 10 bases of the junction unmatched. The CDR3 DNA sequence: TGTGCCAGTAGCCGCGCGCCCGGACTAGCGGGAGGCGAGCAGTACTTC. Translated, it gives CASSRAPGLAGGEQYF.

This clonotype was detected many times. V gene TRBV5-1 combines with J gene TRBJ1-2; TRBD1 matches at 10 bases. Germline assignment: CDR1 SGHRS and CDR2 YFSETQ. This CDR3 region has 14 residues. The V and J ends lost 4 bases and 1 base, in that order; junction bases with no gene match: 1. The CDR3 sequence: CASSRDRGNYGYTF. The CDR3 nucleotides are TGCGCCAGCAGCCGGGACAGGGGTAACTATGGCTACACCTTC.

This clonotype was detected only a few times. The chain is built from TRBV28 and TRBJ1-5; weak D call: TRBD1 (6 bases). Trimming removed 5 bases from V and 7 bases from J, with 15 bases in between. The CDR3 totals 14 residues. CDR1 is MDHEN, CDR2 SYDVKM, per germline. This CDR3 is CASSPRRGTQPQHF. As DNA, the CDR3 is TGTGCCAGCAGTCCTCGTAGGGGGACACAGCCCCAGCATTTT.

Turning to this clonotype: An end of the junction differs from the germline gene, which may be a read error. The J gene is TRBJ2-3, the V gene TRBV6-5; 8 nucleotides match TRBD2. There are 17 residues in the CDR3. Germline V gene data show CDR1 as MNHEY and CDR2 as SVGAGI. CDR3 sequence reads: CVSSPPRLAFSTDMQYF. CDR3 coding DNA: TGTGTCAGCAGCCCCCCCCGACTAGCGTTTAGCACAGATATGCAGTATTTT.

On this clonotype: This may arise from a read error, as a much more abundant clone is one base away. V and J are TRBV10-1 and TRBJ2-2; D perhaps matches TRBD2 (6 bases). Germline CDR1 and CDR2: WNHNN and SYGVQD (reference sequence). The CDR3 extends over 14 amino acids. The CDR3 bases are TGCGCCAGCAGCCGGGACTTCTCCACCGGGGGGCTGTTTTTT. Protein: CASSRDFSTGGLFF.

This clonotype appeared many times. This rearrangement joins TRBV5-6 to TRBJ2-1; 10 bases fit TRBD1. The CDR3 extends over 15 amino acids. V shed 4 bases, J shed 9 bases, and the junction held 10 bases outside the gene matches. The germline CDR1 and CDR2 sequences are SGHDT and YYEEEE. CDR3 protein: CASSVGQGTTGEQFF. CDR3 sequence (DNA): TGTGCCAGCAGCGTGGGACAGGGGACAACGGGTGAGCAGTTCTTC. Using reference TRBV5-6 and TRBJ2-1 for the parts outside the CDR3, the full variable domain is DAGVTQSPTHLIKTRGQQVTLRCSPKSGHDTVSWYQQALGQGPQFIFQYYEEEERQRGNFPDRFSGHQFPNYSSELNVNALLLGDSALYLCASSVGQGTTGEQFFGPGTRLTVL.

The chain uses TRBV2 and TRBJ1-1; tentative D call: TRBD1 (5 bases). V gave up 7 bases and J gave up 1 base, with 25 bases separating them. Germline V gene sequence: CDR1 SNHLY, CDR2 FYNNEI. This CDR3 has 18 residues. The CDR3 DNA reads TGTGCCAGCATGGGTAGCGGAGAACCGGGACGGCAGAACACTGAAGCTTTCTTT. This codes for CASMGSGEPGRQNTEAFF.

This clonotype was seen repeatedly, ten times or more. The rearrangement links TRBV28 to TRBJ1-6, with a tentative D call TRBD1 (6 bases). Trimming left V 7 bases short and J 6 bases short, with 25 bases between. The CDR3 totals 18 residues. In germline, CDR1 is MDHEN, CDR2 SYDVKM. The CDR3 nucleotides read TGTGCCAGCAAAACCTCCCGGGGGGGGCTTAGCCCTAATTCACCCCTCCACTTT. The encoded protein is CASKTSRGGLSPNSPLHF.